The source of this T cell receptor beta chain is a study of T cell responses to AZD1222 COVID-19 vaccine. Whole-study findings and limits: A reported finding is that nearly half of spike-specific TCRs target unmutated variant regions. Spike-specific TCR breadth and depth were elevated following two AZD1222 doses. After the peak T cell response, and only then, were repertoires sampled.

The method was immunoSEQ multiplex PCR; TCRdb's version includes in-frame clones alone and lacks a portion of them. The sample shows 100,000 to 150,000 clones, around nine tenths of them seen only once. Concerning this clone: What it binds is unknown.

The CDR3 sequence is 16 residues long. J was trimmed by 3 bases and V by 0 bases; bases with no gene match: 8. Sequenced material: peripheral blood, taken on day 0 of AZD1222 vaccination. The sequence derives from an adult in good health. The chain recombines TRBV23-1 with TRBJ2-7; 7 nucleotides match TRBD1. TRBV23-1 is an open reading frame whose function is uncertain. CDR3: CASSQSTGQYRYEQYF. The CDR3 region has the DNA TGCGCCAGCAGTCAATCGACGGGACAGTACCGCTACGAGCAGTACTTC.